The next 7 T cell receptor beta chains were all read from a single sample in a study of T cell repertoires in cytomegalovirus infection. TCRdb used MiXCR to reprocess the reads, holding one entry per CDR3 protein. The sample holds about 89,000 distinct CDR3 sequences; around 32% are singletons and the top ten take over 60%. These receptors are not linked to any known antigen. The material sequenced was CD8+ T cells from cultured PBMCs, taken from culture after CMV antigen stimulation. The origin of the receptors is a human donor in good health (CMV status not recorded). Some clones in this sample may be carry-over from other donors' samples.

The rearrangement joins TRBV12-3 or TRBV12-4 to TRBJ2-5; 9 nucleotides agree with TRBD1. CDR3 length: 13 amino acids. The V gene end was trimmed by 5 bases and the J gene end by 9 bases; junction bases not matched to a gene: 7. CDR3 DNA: TGTGCCAGCAGTGGGGGACAGGGTCAGCCCCAGTACTTC. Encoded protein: CASSGGQGQPQYF.

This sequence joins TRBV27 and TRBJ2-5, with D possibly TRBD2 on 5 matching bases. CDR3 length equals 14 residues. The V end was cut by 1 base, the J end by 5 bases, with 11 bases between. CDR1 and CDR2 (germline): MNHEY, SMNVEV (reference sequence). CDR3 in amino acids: CASSLYSGWETQYF. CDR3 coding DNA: TGTGCCAGCAGTTTATATTCGGGGTGGGAGACCCAGTACTTC.

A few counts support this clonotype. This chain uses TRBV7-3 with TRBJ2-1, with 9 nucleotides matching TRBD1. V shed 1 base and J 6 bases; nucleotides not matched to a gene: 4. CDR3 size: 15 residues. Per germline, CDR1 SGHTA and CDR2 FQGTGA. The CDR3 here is CASSLIGQGSNEQFF. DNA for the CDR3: TGTGCCAGCAGCTTAATCGGACAGGGGAGCAATGAGCAGTTCTTC.

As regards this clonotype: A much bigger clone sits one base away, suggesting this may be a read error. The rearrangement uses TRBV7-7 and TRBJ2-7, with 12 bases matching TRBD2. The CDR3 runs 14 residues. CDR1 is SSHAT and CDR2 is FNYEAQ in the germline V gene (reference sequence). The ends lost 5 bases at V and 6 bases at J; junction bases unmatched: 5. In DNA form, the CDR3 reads TGTGCCAGCAGCCCGGGACTAGCGGGCTTCGAGCAGTACTTC. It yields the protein CASSPGLAGFEQYF.

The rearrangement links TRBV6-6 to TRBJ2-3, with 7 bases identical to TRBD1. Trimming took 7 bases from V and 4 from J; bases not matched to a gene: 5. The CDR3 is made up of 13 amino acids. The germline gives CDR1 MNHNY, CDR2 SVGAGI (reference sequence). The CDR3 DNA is TGTGCCAGCACCCATGACAGGGCAGATACGCAGTATTTT. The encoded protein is CASTHDRADTQYF.

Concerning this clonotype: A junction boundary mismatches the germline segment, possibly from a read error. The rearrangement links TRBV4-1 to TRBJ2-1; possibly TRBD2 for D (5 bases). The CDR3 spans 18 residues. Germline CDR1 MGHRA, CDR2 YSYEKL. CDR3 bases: TGTGCCAGCAGCCAAGAGGAGGCTAGCCCGAGCTCCTACAATGAGCAGTTCTTC. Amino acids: CASSQEEASPSSYNEQFF.

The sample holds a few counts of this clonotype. Written as DNA, the CDR3 is TGTGCCAGCAGTTGGGGTTATTACGAGCAGTACTTC. Its translation is CASSWGYYEQYF. The chain is built from TRBV12-3 or TRBV12-4 and TRBJ2-7; D gene unclear. V lost 4 bases and J 4 bases, leaving 8 bases between the germline ends. The CDR3 covers 12 residues.